This T cell receptor beta chain was sequenced in a study of cytomegalovirus exposure and HLA in healthy donors. General study points: The authors later found most CMV-associated TCR beta chains appeared HLA-restricted. The authors assumed roughly uniform sequencing depth across donors for presence/absence analyses. Solely CMV serostatus was available to characterize immune exposure.

PCR involved 60 Vbeta and 13 Jbeta primers. The assay was immunoSEQ multiplex PCR, and TCRdb's table has in-frame clones only and misses some. The data contain 90,000 to 100,000 clones, approximately 76% of them singletons. As regards this clone: Its specificity is not known.

The CDR3 covers 14 residues. V lost 1 base, J lost 0 bases, and 6 bases lay in between. Germline loops: CDR1 MNHEY, CDR2 SVGAGI. Although they were nominally healthy when sampled, donors likely had unrecorded immune exposures. What was sequenced was PBMCs. This clonotype originated in a woman aged 60-75 years in good health and CMV-seropositive. The chain has TRBV6-5 and TRBJ1-1; D is uncertain. CDR3 loop: CASSYLGVNTEAFF. CDR3 DNA: TGTGCCAGCAGTTACTTAGGAGTGAACACTGAAGCTTTCTTT.